This record concerns one TCR beta chain sequence. Its recognized antigen is unknown. Per-nucleotide qualities are absent, and no much larger clonotype sits a single base away. The sample is drawn from a study of OX40 agonist ivuxolimab in advanced cancers. In the study overall: Ivuxolimab was a fully human IgG2 agonistic monoclonal antibody targeting the costimulatory receptor OX40 (CD134). Prior anti-PD-1, anti-PD-L1 or anti-CTLA-4 therapy was permitted, and 40% to 50% of dose-escalation patients had received checkpoint inhibitors. Intravenous ivuxolimab was administered to patients every 2 weeks at six dose levels: 0.01, 0.1, 0.3, 1.5, 3 and 10 mg/kg. In the dose-escalation cohort, 82.7% of patients were male, and the mean age was about 55 years, with a range of about 20 to 90. The paper covers the monotherapy dose-escalation part of the phase I ivuxolimab trial, which included N = 52 patients. The purpose of peripheral TCRbeta sequencing was to test whether ivuxolimab changed TCR sequence diversity and led to clonal T-cell expansion. Of the approximately 50 patients in dose escalation, around 19 had hepatocellular carcinoma, roughly 15 had melanoma, 9 had renal cell carcinoma and 9 had head and neck cancer. Partial responses were achieved by three dose-escalation patients, of whom one had hepatocellular carcinoma and two had cutaneous melanoma.

Genomic DNA was extracted from sorted cells for sequencing of the TCRbeta CDR3 region. The immunoSEQ Assay was used to sequence the TCRbeta CDR3 regions. The source is immuneACCESS, and TCRdb retained only in-frame sequences with V and J called. Part of the clones is not carried over; for the studies checked, unresolved V genes explain less than half of this, and the remainder is unexplained. The sample table holds about 70,000 clones, of which just over 85% were seen once. The top ten clones comprise about 8.2% of the sample. The investigation overall reported the following: At doses of 0.1 to 3.0 mg/kg, clonal expansion of both CD4+ and CD8+ blood T cells was observed from baseline to week 6. After ivuxolimab, expanded clones were on average more numerous among CD8+ T cells than among CD4+ T cells. In the 0.1-3.0 mg/kg groups, partial responders were among the patients with the lowest normalized peripheral clonal expansion, particularly in CD8+ T cells. Antigen specificity was not determined for the clonally expanded peripheral T cells. Low levels of normalized T-cell clonal expansion were also shown by some nonresponding patients.

Patients with autoimmune disease history or receiving systemic immunosuppression were excluded from the trial. Peripheral blood for TCR sequencing was collected from all dose cohorts at baseline, on cycle 4 day 1, and on cycle 7 day 1. Samples came from an open-label, multicenter, first-in-human phase I dose-escalation trial of ivuxolimab. Adults with locally advanced or metastatic melanoma, renal cell carcinoma, hepatocellular carcinoma or head and neck squamous cell carcinoma were enrolled in the trial. Before TCR sequencing, CD4+ T cells and CD8+ T cells were sorted from peripheral blood as separate populations. The sample consisted of CD4+ or CD8+ T cells sorted from blood, taken in a trial of the OX40 agonist ivuxolimab. The sequence was obtained from an adult with an advanced solid tumor such as melanoma, head and neck, liver or kidney cancer.

The sequence in DNA is TGTGCCATCAGTCGGGAAGGAGGGCGCCAGGGGGCTTTCTTT. It translates as CAISREGGRQGAFF. Here the chain combines TRBV10-3 and TRBJ1-1, and the D gene may be TRBD1, 6 bases matching. CDR1 and CDR2 were assigned from the germline V gene as ENHRY and SYGVKD. There are 14 amino acids in the CDR3, from cysteine to phenylalanine inclusive. Just the 42-base CDR3 DNA is kept, in frame starting at base 1. V loses 5 bases, J loses 11 bases, and the germline ends lie 21 bases apart.